The 10 T cell receptor beta chains below come from one sample, sequenced in a study of T cell clonality in common variable immunodeficiency. Data came from immunoSEQ multiplex PCR; TCRdb stores just in-frame clones and leaves some out. There are 35,000 or so clones in the sample, none observed a single time. Sequenced: peripheral blood mononuclear cells. These TCRs come from a person between 18 and 70 years old in good health.

The sample holds many counts of this clone. With the read ending 3 residues before the CDR3 end, the germline J gene is used to fill in that end. The chain uses TRBV30 and TRBJ2-7; 7 bases are shared with TRBD2. The CDR3 runs 13 residues. With V trimmed by 3 bases and J by 2 bases, 4 bases remained unmatched. CDR1 GTSNPN and CDR2 SVGIG come from the germline V gene (reference sequence). Partial CDR3 DNA: TGTGCCTGGAGGCAGGGAGGGACCTACGAG. This codes for CAWRQGGTYE. The CDR3 as a whole reads CAWRQGGTYEQYF.

This clone was detected many times. The read ends 3 residues shy of where the CDR3 ends; the end is completed using the germline J gene. The rearrangement joins TRBV18 to TRBJ1-2, with 8 positions matching TRBD1. The CDR3 loop spans 14 amino acids. The germline V gene encodes CDR1 KGHSH and CDR2 LQKENI. Losses at the gene ends were 5 bases for V and 7 bases for J; bases not matched to a gene: 9. The chain's CDR3 is CASSGDRSSGGYTF. The DNA read from the CDR3 is TGTGCCAGCTCAGGGGACAGGAGCTCTGGTGGC.

A note on this clone: The missing CDR3 end, 3 residues past where the read stops, is filled in from the germline J gene. The genes are TRBV5-1 and TRBJ2-7; tentatively, D is TRBD1 (6 bases). The CDR3 is 15 residues long. Germline-derived CDR1 and CDR2 are SGHRS and YFSETQ. Trimming pared 0 bases from V and 0 bases from J, leaving 10 bases between. Here the CDR3 reads CASSLVGQSSYEQYF. CDR3 bases read: TGCGCCAGCAGCTTGGTAGGACAGAGCTCCTACGAG. The full variable domain, rest sourced from reference TRBV5-1 and TRBJ2-7, is KAGVTQTPRYLIKTRGQQVTLSCSPISGHRSVSWYQQTPGQGLQFLFEYFSETQRNKGNFPGRFSGRQFSNSRSEMNVSTLELGDSALYLCASSLVGQSSYEQYFGPGTRLTVT.

This clone was seen repeatedly, ten times or more. The read finishes 3 residues shy of the CDR3 end, and the germline J gene is used to complete it. J is TRBJ2-3 and V is TRBV18; TRBD1 matches 8 bases. V shed 2 bases, J shed 6 bases, and the junction held 7 bases outside the gene matches. The CDR3 covers 15 residues. Per germline, CDR1 KGHSH and CDR2 LQKENI. The sequenced CDR3 bases are TGTGCCAGCTCACCAAACAGGGGGAAGGGCGATACG. This encodes CASSPNRGKGDT. From start to end, the CDR3 is CASSPNRGKGDTQYF.

This clone was counted a few times. The DNA ends 3 residues before the CDR3 does, and the rest of the CDR3 is filled in from the germline J gene. This chain joins TRBV2 and TRBJ2-7, with D unclear. CDR3 length: 12 residues. Germline CDR1 and CDR2: SNHLY and FYNNEI. Trimming cost V 8 bases and J 1 base, with 9 bases left between them. CDR3: CASGLSSYEQYF. The CDR3 bases that were read are TGTGCCAGCGGCCTGTCGTCCTACGAG.

This clone was seen repeatedly, ten times or more. The CDR3 end is not reached by the read, which stops 3 residues before it; the germline J gene fills it in. V gene TRBV20-1 combines with J gene TRBJ2-7, with 10 positions matching TRBD2. The trim removed 5 bases at V and 2 bases at J, leaving 6 bases unmatched. Looked up from germline, CDR1 is DFQATT and CDR2 is SNEGSKA (reference sequence). The length of the CDR3 is 14 residues. CDR3 region: CSAPLAGQAYEQYF. CDR3 bases read: TGCAGTGCTCCACTAGCGGGGCAAGCCTACGAG.

There are many counts of this clone. The read stops 3 residues short of the end of the CDR3; the missing end is completed from the germline J gene. This rearrangement joins TRBV19 to TRBJ2-1; 8 bases are shared with TRBD1. This CDR3 comprises 15 residues. Looked up from germline, CDR1 is LNHDA and CDR2 is SQIVND (reference sequence). The J segment lost 6 bases and the V segment lost 3 bases, leaving 7 bases of the junction unmatched. The CDR3 region is CASSILGQGANEQFF. The CDR3 bases that were read are TGTGCCAGTAGTATTCTTGGGCAGGGGGCCAATGAG.

Many counts were recorded for this clone. The CDR3 is cut off 3 residues early in the read; its end comes from the germline J gene. J is TRBJ2-7 and V is TRBV7-9; D is perhaps TRBD1 (6 bases). Trimming removed 5 bases from V and 4 bases from J, with 12 bases in between. The CDR3 extends over 13 amino acids. Germline CDR1 is SEHNR and CDR2 is FQNEAQ (reference sequence). The CDR3 is CASSITGLYEQYF. Partial CDR3 DNA: TGTGCCAGCAGCATAACAGGGTTGTACGAG.

This clone was seen repeatedly, ten times or more. Read data end 3 residues before the CDR3 end; the end is taken from the germline J gene. The gene calls are TRBV5-4 and TRBJ2-7; the match to TRBD1 covers 9 bases. The germline V gene encodes CDR1 SGHNT and CDR2 YYREEE (reference sequence). Trimming removed 2 bases from V and 5 bases from J; junction bases left unmatched: 11. CDR3 length equals 16 residues. CDR3 DNA, as far as it was read: TGTGCCAGCAGCTTACGAATCACACAGGGGGCCGACGAG. It is translated as CASSLRITQGADE. The entire CDR3 sequence reads CASSLRITQGADEQYF.

In this sample, this clone turned up many times. The CDR3 is cut off 3 residues early in the read; its end comes from the germline J gene. The V and J genes are TRBV30 and TRBJ2-2; D gene uncertain. Per the germline V gene, CDR1 is GTSNPN and CDR2 is SVGIG (reference sequence). The CDR3 length is 12 residues. V gave up 4 bases and J gave up 0 bases, with 3 bases separating them. The CDR3 protein is CAWTANTGELFF. The covered CDR3 bases are TGTGCCTGGACAGCGAACACCGGGGAG.